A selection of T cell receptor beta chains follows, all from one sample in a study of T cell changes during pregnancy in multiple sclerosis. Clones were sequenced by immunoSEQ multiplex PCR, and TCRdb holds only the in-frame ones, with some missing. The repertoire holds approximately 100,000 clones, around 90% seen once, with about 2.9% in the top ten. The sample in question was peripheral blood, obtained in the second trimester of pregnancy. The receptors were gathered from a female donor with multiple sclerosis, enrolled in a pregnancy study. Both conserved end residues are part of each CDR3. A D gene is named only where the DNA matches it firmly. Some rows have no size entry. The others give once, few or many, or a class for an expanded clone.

CDR3nt: TGTGCCAGCAGCCGCGGGGGGTTCTACGAGCAGTACTTC; CDR3aa: CASSRGGFYEQYF; d_gene: TRBD2; v_gene: TRBV14; abundance: .; j_gene: TRBJ2-7
CDR3nt: TGTGCCAGCAGTGAAGTCGGACAGGGACCCTACGAGCAGTACTTC; CDR3aa: CASSEVGQGPYEQYF; d_gene: TRBD1; v_gene: TRBV6-1; abundance: .; j_gene: TRBJ2-7
CDR3nt: TGTGCCAGCAGTTACGGGACTTCCAACAATGAGCAGTTCTTC; CDR3aa: CASSYGTSNNEQFF; d_gene: .; v_gene: TRBV6-6; abundance: .; j_gene: TRBJ2-1
CDR3nt: TGTGCTAGCAGCCGGGGACAGGGGGTCGGGGAGCTGTTTTTT; CDR3aa: CASSRGQGVGELFF; d_gene: TRBD1; v_gene: TRBV7-7; abundance: .; j_gene: TRBJ2-2
CDR3nt: TGTGCCCTTATCACGCAGTATTTT; CDR3aa: CALITQYF; d_gene: .; v_gene: TRBV27; abundance: .; j_gene: TRBJ2-3
CDR3nt: TGTGCCTACGCTAGCGGGAGGCTATCGAACCGCCGGGATACGCAGTATTTT; CDR3aa: CAYASGRLSNRRDTQYF; d_gene: TRBD2; v_gene: TRBV30; abundance: .; j_gene: TRBJ2-3
CDR3nt: TGTGCCAGTAGTATAAGAGACAGGCGAGCCTACGAGCAGTACTTC; CDR3aa: CASSIRDRRAYEQYF; d_gene: .; v_gene: TRBV19; abundance: once; j_gene: TRBJ2-7
CDR3nt: TGTGCCATCAGAGGGGAAACAGATACGCAGTATTTT; CDR3aa: CAIRGETDTQYF; d_gene: .; v_gene: TRBV10-3; abundance: .; j_gene: TRBJ2-3
CDR3nt: TGTGCCAGCAGCCCCTCCGGGAGTTCTTACGAGCAGTACTTC; CDR3aa: CASSPSGSSYEQYF; d_gene: .; v_gene: TRBV4-2; abundance: .; j_gene: TRBJ2-7
CDR3nt: TGTGCCAGTGCTACCGGACTAGCGACTGACAATGAGCAGTTCTTC; CDR3aa: CASATGLATDNEQFF; d_gene: TRBD2; v_gene: TRBV6-4; abundance: .; j_gene: TRBJ2-1
CDR3nt: TGTGCCAGTTTGGGCGCGCGGGGGGACAATGAGCAGTTCTTC; CDR3aa: CASLGARGDNEQFF; d_gene: TRBD2; v_gene: TRBV19; abundance: .; j_gene: TRBJ2-1
CDR3nt: TGTGCCAGCAGCATTGGAGAAAGGGGGCACGAGCAGTACTTC; CDR3aa: CASSIGERGHEQYF; d_gene: TRBD1; v_gene: TRBV9; abundance: .; j_gene: TRBJ2-7
CDR3nt: TGTGCCAGCAGTGAAAACAGGGAGAGCATTCAGTACTTC; CDR3aa: CASSENRESIQYF; d_gene: .; v_gene: TRBV6-1; abundance: .; j_gene: TRBJ2-4
CDR3nt: TGTGCTAGTGGGGCGGGCTCGGTGTCTGCCGATGAGCAGTTCTTC; CDR3aa: CASGAGSVSADEQFF; d_gene: .; v_gene: TRBV12-5; abundance: .; j_gene: TRBJ2-1
CDR3nt: TGTGCCAGCAGTTACAGGACTGGGGGGGGGTATGGCTACACCTTC; CDR3aa: CASSYRTGGGYGYTF; d_gene: .; v_gene: TRBV6-5; abundance: .; j_gene: TRBJ1-2
CDR3nt: TGTGCCAGCTCGGTCGCAGGACTCTATGGCTACACCTTC; CDR3aa: CASSVAGLYGYTF; d_gene: .; v_gene: TRBV28; abundance: once; j_gene: TRBJ1-2
CDR3nt: TGCGCCAGCAGCTCGGTCCAGGCGGGCAATGAGCAGTTCTTC; CDR3aa: CASSSVQAGNEQFF; d_gene: .; v_gene: TRBV5-1; abundance: once; j_gene: TRBJ2-1
CDR3nt: TGCGCCAGCAGCTTGGATGTTCAGGGGGCGAACACTGAAGCTTTCTTT; CDR3aa: CASSLDVQGANTEAFF; d_gene: TRBD1; v_gene: TRBV5-1; abundance: .; j_gene: TRBJ1-1
CDR3nt: TGTGCCAGCAGCCGCGCCTTGGGCGGGAGAGGATACGAGCAGTACTTC; CDR3aa: CASSRALGGRGYEQYF; d_gene: TRBD2; v_gene: TRBV7-8; abundance: .; j_gene: TRBJ2-7
CDR3nt: TGTGCCAGCAGCGTAGATGACAGGGGCGAAAAACTGTTTTTT; CDR3aa: CASSVDDRGEKLFF; d_gene: TRBD1; v_gene: TRBV9; abundance: once; j_gene: TRBJ1-4
CDR3nt: TGTGCCATCACGACGGCCGGGGGCGAGCAGTACTTC; CDR3aa: CAITTAGGEQYF; d_gene: .; v_gene: TRBV10-3; abundance: few; j_gene: TRBJ2-7
CDR3nt: TGTGCCAGCAGTGAGACAGGTGCAACTAATGAAAAACTGTTTTTT; CDR3aa: CASSETGATNEKLFF; d_gene: .; v_gene: TRBV6-1; abundance: .; j_gene: TRBJ1-4
CDR3nt: TGTGCCAGCTCACCGGACAGGGGACGAAACACTGAAGCTTTCTTT; CDR3aa: CASSPDRGRNTEAFF; d_gene: TRBD1; v_gene: TRBV18; abundance: few; j_gene: TRBJ1-1
CDR3nt: TGCGCCAGCAGCTTCGGGGTTAGCTCCTACAATGAGCAGTTCTTC; CDR3aa: CASSFGVSSYNEQFF; d_gene: .; v_gene: TRBV5-1; abundance: .; j_gene: TRBJ2-1
CDR3nt: TGTGCCACCAGCAGAGAGCGGGATCGTATCGGGGAGCTGTTTTTT; CDR3aa: CATSRERDRIGELFF; d_gene: .; v_gene: TRBV15; abundance: .; j_gene: TRBJ2-2
CDR3nt: TGTGCCAGCCTCAAACAGGGCATGAACACTGAAGCTTTCTTT; CDR3aa: CASLKQGMNTEAFF; d_gene: .; v_gene: TRBV19; abundance: .; j_gene: TRBJ1-1
CDR3nt: TGTGCCAGCAGCTTAGTTGCGGGAGGGCCTCAAGAGACCCAGTACTTC; CDR3aa: CASSLVAGGPQETQYF; d_gene: TRBD2; v_gene: TRBV7-2; abundance: .; j_gene: TRBJ2-5
CDR3nt: TGCAGCGTTGCTAGCGGGAGGATGTATGAGCAGTTCTTC; CDR3aa: CSVASGRMYEQFF; d_gene: TRBD2; v_gene: TRBV29-1; abundance: .; j_gene: TRBJ2-1
CDR3nt: TGTGCCAGCAGTGAGGCAGCGAACTCCTACGAGCAGTACTTC; CDR3aa: CASSEAANSYEQYF; d_gene: .; v_gene: TRBV6-1; abundance: .; j_gene: TRBJ2-7
CDR3nt: TGTGCCAGCAGCCTTCGGGATCGGGCCCGCGAAGCTTTCTTT; CDR3aa: CASSLRDRAREAFF; d_gene: .; v_gene: TRBV28; abundance: .; j_gene: TRBJ1-1
CDR3nt: TGTGCCATCAGTGAGTCGAATTTACTAGCTCAAGACGAGCAGTACTTC; CDR3aa: CAISESNLLAQDEQYF; d_gene: .; v_gene: TRBV10-3; abundance: .; j_gene: TRBJ2-7
CDR3nt: TGTGCCAGCAGCCTAGGAGGGAGTAGCGGGACCTCCTACGAGCAGTACTTC; CDR3aa: CASSLGGSSGTSYEQYF; d_gene: TRBD2; v_gene: TRBV9; abundance: .; j_gene: TRBJ2-7
CDR3nt: TGTGCCAGCAGCTTAGGGGTTAGCGAGACCCAGTACTTC; CDR3aa: CASSLGVSETQYF; d_gene: .; v_gene: TRBV11-3; abundance: .; j_gene: TRBJ2-5
CDR3nt: TGTGCCAGCAGTAAACAGGGGATCCCCTACGAGCAGTACTTC; CDR3aa: CASSKQGIPYEQYF; d_gene: TRBD1; v_gene: TRBV6-6; abundance: .; j_gene: TRBJ2-7
CDR3nt: TGTGCCAGCAGCTTAGATCGAGCCGGGAACGGCTACAATGAGCAGTTCTTC; CDR3aa: CASSLDRAGNGYNEQFF; d_gene: .; v_gene: TRBV11-3; abundance: .; j_gene: TRBJ2-1